Shown below are 18 T cell receptor beta chains from a single sample sequenced in a study of cytomegalovirus exposure and HLA in healthy donors. With 60 Vbeta and 13 Jbeta primers, the PCR was carried out. The protocol was immunoSEQ multiplex PCR, while the TCRdb copy is restricted to in-frame clones and leaves out a portion. Of 65,000 to 100,000 clones listed, roughly 74% are singletons. The sequenced material came from PBMCs. Receptor source: a man in his forties or fifties in good health and CMV-seronegative.

This clone was observed a few times. The rearrangement joins TRBV9 to TRBJ1-4; a possible D gene is TRBD1 (5 bases). The length of the CDR3 is 14 residues. Trimming took 0 bases from V and 8 from J, leaving 11 bases between them. Germline assignment: CDR1 SGDLS and CDR2 YYNGEE. The CDR3 is CASSVAGGYEKLFF. The CDR3 DNA reads TGTGCCAGCAGCGTAGCGGGGGGATACGAAAAACTGTTTTTT.

This chain uses TRBV5-1 with TRBJ2-1; TRBD2 matches at 7 bases. V trimming: 1 base; J trimming: 7 bases; junction bases outside the gene matches: 8. The germline gives CDR1 SGHRS, CDR2 YFSETQ. The CDR3 totals 15 residues. Here the CDR3 DNA reads TGCGCCAGCAGCTTGCCCCGCGGGAGTGGTAATGAGCAGTTCTTC. It yields the protein CASSLPRGSGNEQFF.

J is TRBJ1-1 and V is TRBV28; D not resolved. Trimming removed 7 bases from V and 7 bases from J, with 10 bases in between. CDR1 MDHEN and CDR2 SYDVKM come from the germline V gene. This CDR3 comprises 11 residues. CDR3 sequence (DNA): TGTGCCAGCATCTTACAGAATGAAGCTTTCTTT. This translates into CASILQNEAFF.

The chain recombines TRBV4-2 with TRBJ2-3; no firm D call. Trimming pared 3 bases from V and 6 bases from J, leaving 19 bases between. From germline, CDR1 is LGHNA and CDR2 YNFKEQ. This CDR3 contains 16 residues. Here the CDR3 reads CASSHGDARSTDTQYF. CDR3 coding DNA: TGTGCCAGCAGCCATGGAGACGCGAGGTCTACGGATACGCAGTATTTT.

This chain uses TRBV13 with TRBJ1-1; D is possibly TRBD1 (6 bases). The ends were cut back, 1 base at V and 5 bases at J, with 11 bases in the middle. CDR3 size: 14 residues. Germline CDR1 is PRHDT and CDR2 is FYEKMQ (reference sequence). CDR3 bases: TGTGCCAGCAGCTTAGAACAGGGATGGACTGAAGCTTTCTTT. Translating it yields CASSLEQGWTEAFF.

The chain carries TRBV6-6 and TRBJ1-1, with TRBD1 as a possible D gene (5 bases). The V end lost 0 bases, the J end lost 9 bases, and 14 bases lay between the germline ends. The CDR3 is 14 residues long. Germline-derived CDR1 and CDR2 are MNHNY and SVGAGI (reference sequence). The DNA for the CDR3 is TGTGCCAGCAGTTACTCCGCAGGGAATGGTAAAGCTTTCTTT. Amino acid sequence: CASSYSAGNGKAFF.

CDR3 amino acids: CASSQGTSGSGEQYF. The CDR3, as DNA: TGTGCCAGCTCACAGGGAACTAGCGGGAGTGGCGAGCAGTACTTC. The gene calls are TRBV18 and TRBJ2-7; 11 nucleotides agree with TRBD2. From germline, CDR1 is KGHSH and CDR2 LQKENI. This CDR3 has 15 amino acids. J was trimmed by 6 bases and V by 4 bases; bases with no gene match: 8. Full variable domain (outside the CDR3, taken from reference TRBV18 and TRBJ2-7): NAGVMQNPRHLVRRRGQEARLRCSPMKGHSHVYWYRQLPEEGLKFMVYLQKENIIDESGMPKERFSAEFPKEGPSILRIQQVVRGDSAAYFCASSQGTSGSGEQYFGPGTRLTVT.

This clone was observed once. The V call is TRBV5-4, the J call TRBJ2-7; 7 bases line up with TRBD2. J was trimmed by 2 bases and V by 1 base; bases with no gene match: 6. The CDR3 is 15 amino acids. Per the germline V gene, CDR1 is SGHNT and CDR2 is YYREEE (reference sequence). CDR3 in DNA: TGTGCCAGCAGCTTGCTAGCGGAGCTCCCCTACGAGCAGTACTTC. Amino acid sequence: CASSLLAELPYEQYF.

The rearrangement links TRBV27 to TRBJ2-2; D is unresolved. The CDR3 contains 16 residues. V was pared by 5 bases and J by 0 bases, with 13 bases between. Germline V gives CDR1 MNHEY, CDR2 SMNVEV (reference sequence). CDR3 region: CASSTYALTNTGELFF. The CDR3 nucleotides read TGTGCCAGCAGTACCTACGCATTGACGAACACCGGGGAGCTGTTTTTT.

This chain uses TRBV9 with TRBJ2-5; 10 bases fit TRBD2. J lost 5 bases, V lost 3 bases, and 7 bases had no gene match. The CDR3 sequence is 15 residues long. Per germline, CDR1 SGDLS and CDR2 YYNGEE. CDR3 in amino acids: CASSASGGALETQYF. DNA for the CDR3: TGTGCCAGCAGCGCGAGCGGGGGGGCTTTGGAGACCCAGTACTTC.

The chain carries TRBV9 and TRBJ1-6; a weak D match, TRBD1 (5 bases). Trimming pared 0 bases from V and 8 bases from J, leaving 12 bases between. Germline CDR1 is SGDLS and CDR2 is YYNGEE. The CDR3 has 15 residues. In nucleotides, the CDR3 is TGTGCCAGCAGCGTAGAGGGGCAGGGCTATTCACCCCTCCACTTT. It is translated as CASSVEGQGYSPLHF.

This chain links TRBV5-1 with TRBJ2-3; 11 bases align to TRBD2. The V gene's germline CDR1 is SGHRS and CDR2 YFSETQ. Trimming removed 0 bases from V and 0 bases from J; junction bases left unmatched: 6. This CDR3 contains 18 residues. CDR3 protein: CASSLEGTSGTSTDTQYF. DNA of the CDR3: TGCGCCAGCAGCTTGGAAGGGACTAGCGGAACTAGCACAGATACGCAGTATTTT. Variable domain in full (rest from reference TRBV5-1 and TRBJ2-3): KAGVTQTPRYLIKTRGQQVTLSCSPISGHRSVSWYQQTPGQGLQFLFEYFSETQRNKGNFPGRFSGRQFSNSRSEMNVSTLELGDSALYLCASSLEGTSGTSTDTQYFGPGTRLTVL.

The chain joins TRBV18 to TRBJ2-1, with TRBD2 identical over 7 bases. This CDR3 comprises 13 residues. Trimming at V came to 1 base and at J to 6 bases, leaving 0 bases not matched to a gene. Germline V gene lookup returns CDR1 KGHSH and CDR2 LQKENI. CDR3 residues: CASSPRTSNEQFF. CDR3 nucleotides: TGTGCCAGCTCACCACGGACTAGCAATGAGCAGTTCTTC. Full variable domain (missing parts from reference TRBV18 and TRBJ2-1): NAGVMQNPRHLVRRRGQEARLRCSPMKGHSHVYWYRQLPEEGLKFMVYLQKENIIDESGMPKERFSAEFPKEGPSILRIQQVVRGDSAAYFCASSPRTSNEQFFGPGTRLTVL.

The V call is TRBV6-5, the J call TRBJ2-7, with D perhaps matching TRBD1 (6 bases). CDR3 length: 14 amino acids. Germline loops: CDR1 MNHEY, CDR2 SVGAGI. V was cut by 2 bases and J by 1 base, with 9 bases left in between. The CDR3 region has the DNA TGTGCCAGCAGTTACGCGGACAGTTCCTACGAGCAGTACTTC. Translating gives CASSYADSSYEQYF.

The rearrangement joins TRBV7-2 to TRBJ2-7; 10 bases are a match to TRBD2. After removal of 4 bases from V and 7 bases from J, the junction contained 10 bases not matched to a gene. The germline V gene has CDR1 SGHTA and CDR2 FQGNSA. CDR3 length equals 15 residues. The CDR3 nucleotides read TGTGCCAGCAGCTGGTTTCTAGCGGGAGCTTATGAGCAGTACTTC. This sequence encodes CASSWFLAGAYEQYF.

The rearrangement joins TRBV9 to TRBJ1-2; tentatively, D is TRBD1 (5 bases). CDR3 length: 14 residues. V lost 0 bases and J lost 4, with 10 bases in between. Germline assignment: CDR1 SGDLS and CDR2 YYNGEE. The CDR3 here is CASSVGGVAYGYTF. CDR3 nucleotides: TGTGCCAGCAGCGTAGGGGGGGTTGCCTATGGCTACACCTTC.

This sequence joins TRBV19 and TRBJ2-1, with TRBD2 as a possible D gene (6 bases). Germline CDR1 and CDR2: LNHDA and SQIVND (reference sequence). Trimming took off 5 bases at V and 8 bases at J, with 16 bases between the two ends. The CDR3 contains 14 residues. In nucleotides, the CDR3 is TGTGCCAGTAGTTCTTGGGACTCCGGCGATGAGCAGTTCTTC. Encoded protein: CASSSWDSGDEQFF. Full variable domain (remainder filled in from reference TRBV19 and TRBJ2-1): DGGITQSPKYLFRKEGQNVTLSCEQNLNHDAMYWYRQDPGQGLRLIYYSQIVNDFQKGDIAEGYSVSREKKESFPLTVTSAQKNPTAFYLCASSSWDSGDEQFFGPGTRLTVL.

The chain employs TRBV27 and TRBJ2-7, with D possibly matching TRBD2 (5 bases). Trimming pared 5 bases from V and 12 bases from J, leaving 23 bases between. Looked up from germline, CDR1 is MNHEY and CDR2 is SMNVEV (reference sequence). The CDR3 runs 14 residues. CDR3: CASSLLEAGVVWYF. The DNA for the CDR3 is TGTGCCAGCAGTCTACTAGAGGCAGGAGTAGTATGGTACTTC.